This entry features one TCR beta chain sequence. Its antigen is not identified. TCRdb reanalysed the 5' RACE reads using MiXCR and keeps one entry per CDR3 protein. This table holds around 600,000 distinct CDR3 sequences, 10% to 15% found once. These data originate in a study of T cells after yellow fever vaccination. Study-wide results and limits: Weaker, the secondary response had a peak occurring faster, on day 5 versus 15. Contaminants from the bulk population, in the form of abundant clonotypes, could be found in FACS-sorted repertoires.

CDR1 and CDR2 from the germline V gene are SGHAT and FQDESV (reference sequence). The V gene lost 1 base and the J gene lost 9 bases, with 10 bases spanning the gap. The CDR3 is 13 residues long. This chain joins TRBV11-1 and TRBJ1-5; no clear D gene. The starting material was PBMCs, obtained on the day of the yellow fever booster vaccination. The receptor's source is a man aged 25-45 years who received the YFV17D yellow fever vaccine. The CDR3 DNA is TGTGCCAGCAGCTTAGTGGTCGGAGGGCCCCAGCATTTT. This translates into CASSLVVGGPQHF.